Sequencing of this TCR beta chain was carried out in a study of cytomegalovirus exposure and HLA in healthy donors. The CDR3 spans 13 residues. With 6 bases clipped from V and 8 bases from J, the junction kept 3 bases outside the gene matches. The germline gives CDR1 LNHDA, CDR2 SQIVND (reference sequence). This PCR relied on a set of 60 Vbeta primers and 13 Jbeta primers. TCRdb keeps only in-frame clones here, not all; method: immunoSEQ multiplex PCR. The top ten hold about 1.1% of the sample, which has 150,000 to 200,000 clones, 80% seen once. The V gene is TRBV19, the J gene TRBJ1-4, with 10 bases fitting TRBD1. The clonotype comes from a woman in her forties in good health and CMV-seronegative. The sequenced sample consisted of PBMCs. CDR3 amino acids: CASRTGGSEKLFF. The CDR3, as DNA: TGTGCCAGTAGGACAGGGGGCTCCGAAAAACTGTTTTTT.